A selection of T cell receptor beta chains follows, all from one sample in a study of blood T cells in healthy people across ages. TCRdb analysed the 5' RACE reads with MiXCR anew, one entry per CDR3 protein. The sample lists around 750,000 distinct CDR3 sequences; roughly 53% were seen once. Sequencing input: blood. These receptors originate from a man aged 80 or over in good health. CDR3s include the opening cysteine and the closing phenylalanine or tryptophan. Fields, in order: clone size, CDR3 length, D gene, V gene, J gene, CDR3 protein, CDR3 DNA. D genes are given only for firm matches. The listing skips clone size in some rows; elsewhere it reads once, few, many or a size class.

abundance: .; len: 15; d_gene: .; v_gene: TRBV7-3; j_gene: TRBJ2-3; CDR3aa: CASSPAERGTDTQYF; CDR3nt: TGTGCCAGCAGCCCCGCCGAGAGGGGGACAGATACGCAGTATTTT
abundance: .; len: 15; d_gene: TRBD1; v_gene: TRBV5-1; j_gene: TRBJ2-7; CDR3aa: CASSEGQGVPYEQYF; CDR3nt: TGCGCCAGCAGCGAGGGACAGGGGGTACCCTACGAGCAGTACTTC
abundance: .; len: 13; d_gene: TRBD2; v_gene: TRBV20-1; j_gene: TRBJ2-7; CDR3aa: CSATSRGGYEQYF; CDR3nt: TGCAGTGCCACTAGTCGCGGGGGATACGAGCAGTACTTC
abundance: .; len: 11; d_gene: .; v_gene: TRBV29-1; j_gene: TRBJ1-5; CDR3aa: CSVEKGGVKHF; CDR3nt: TGCAGCGTTGAAAAGGGGGGGGTCAAGCATTTT
abundance: .; len: 15; d_gene: .; v_gene: TRBV18; j_gene: TRBJ2-7; CDR3aa: CASSLFARSNNEQYF; CDR3nt: TGTGCCAGCTCACTCTTCGCCCGGAGCAACAATGAGCAGTACTTC
abundance: .; len: 16; d_gene: TRBD2; v_gene: TRBV10-3; j_gene: TRBJ2-1; CDR3aa: CAIRNTSESSYNEQFF; CDR3nt: TGTGCCATCCGGAATACTAGCGAGAGCTCCTACAATGAGCAGTTCTTC
abundance: .; len: 14; d_gene: TRBD2; v_gene: TRBV12-3/TRBV12-4; j_gene: TRBJ2-5; CDR3aa: CASSWTSGIDEQYF; CDR3nt: TGTGCCAGCAGTTGGACTAGCGGGATCGATGAGCAGTACTTC
abundance: .; len: 14; d_gene: TRBD2; v_gene: TRBV6-1; j_gene: TRBJ2-3; CDR3aa: CASIPGLAGLTQYF; CDR3nt: TGTGCCAGCATCCCGGGACTAGCGGGATTAACGCAGTATTTT
abundance: .; len: 16; d_gene: TRBD2; v_gene: TRBV6-5; j_gene: TRBJ2-5; CDR3aa: CASSYPPRGRGETQYF; CDR3nt: TGTGCCAGCAGTTACCCCCCTCGCGGGAGGGGAGAGACCCAGTACTTC
abundance: few; len: 14; d_gene: .; v_gene: TRBV20-1; j_gene: TRBJ2-3; CDR3aa: CSAPPPTGTDTQYF; CDR3nt: TGCAGTGCTCCCCCTCCGACGGGCACAGATACGCAGTATTTT
abundance: few; len: 17; d_gene: .; v_gene: TRBV25-1; j_gene: TRBJ2-5; CDR3aa: CASSEWGARAWGETQYF; CDR3nt: TGTGCCAGCAGTGAATGGGGTGCGAGGGCTTGGGGAGAGACCCAGTACTTC
abundance: .; len: 15; d_gene: .; v_gene: TRBV18; j_gene: TRBJ2-7; CDR3aa: CASSPTALTGYEQYF; CDR3nt: TGTGCCAGCTCACCAACCGCTCTGACAGGCTACGAGCAGTACTTC
abundance: .; len: 15; d_gene: TRBD1; v_gene: TRBV20-1; j_gene: TRBJ1-1; CDR3aa: CSARDFGQGGTEAFF; CDR3nt: TGCAGTGCTAGAGATTTTGGACAGGGGGGCACTGAAGCTTTCTTT
abundance: .; len: 16; d_gene: TRBD1; v_gene: TRBV6-5; j_gene: TRBJ2-7; CDR3aa: CASSRGGQGFSYEQYF; CDR3nt: TGTGCCAGCAGCCGCGGGGGACAGGGCTTTTCCTACGAGCAGTACTTC
abundance: few; len: 15; d_gene: TRBD2; v_gene: TRBV12-3/TRBV12-4; j_gene: TRBJ2-7; CDR3aa: CASSFRGRADNEQYF; CDR3nt: TGTGCCAGCAGTTTCCGAGGGAGGGCCGACAATGAGCAGTACTTC
abundance: .; len: 15; d_gene: TRBD2; v_gene: TRBV2; j_gene: TRBJ2-3; CDR3aa: CASNWTLAGHRYAYF; CDR3nt: TGTGCCAGCAACTGGACCCTAGCGGGGCACAGATACGCGTATTTT
abundance: few; len: 13; d_gene: .; v_gene: TRBV29-1; j_gene: TRBJ2-1; CDR3aa: CSTGLSSYNEQFF; CDR3nt: TGCAGCACAGGACTGAGCTCCTACAATGAGCAGTTCTTC
abundance: .; len: 16; d_gene: .; v_gene: TRBV7-2; j_gene: TRBJ2-1; CDR3aa: CASSPAGGTAYKEQFF; CDR3nt: TGTGCCAGCAGCCCCGCCGGCGGGACCGCCTACAAGGAGCAGTTCTTC
abundance: .; len: 11; d_gene: .; v_gene: TRBV7-3; j_gene: TRBJ2-3; CDR3aa: CASRTSDTQYF; CDR3nt: TGTGCCAGCCGGACTTCAGATACGCAGTATTTT
abundance: .; len: 14; d_gene: .; v_gene: TRBV5-1; j_gene: TRBJ2-1; CDR3aa: CASSREGAYWEQFF; CDR3nt: TGCGCCAGCAGCCGGGAGGGGGCATACTGGGAGCAGTTCTTC
abundance: .; len: 15; d_gene: .; v_gene: TRBV7-3; j_gene: TRBJ2-7; CDR3aa: CASSSGGGPLYEQYF; CDR3nt: TGTGCCAGCAGCTCAGGCGGGGGCCCCCTCTACGAGCAGTACTTC
abundance: .; len: 17; d_gene: TRBD2; v_gene: TRBV20-1; j_gene: TRBJ2-1; CDR3aa: CSAYVPGLAGPEETQFF; CDR3nt: TGCAGTGCCTACGTCCCGGGACTAGCGGGGCCGGAAGAGACCCAGTTCTTC
abundance: .; len: 15; d_gene: TRBD2; v_gene: TRBV27; j_gene: TRBJ2-7; CDR3aa: CASIATSGSYNEQYF; CDR3nt: TGTGCCTCTATTGCGACTAGCGGCTCCTACAATGAGCAGTACTTC
abundance: .; len: 15; d_gene: TRBD1; v_gene: TRBV11-2; j_gene: TRBJ2-2; CDR3aa: CASSFRDRNTGELFF; CDR3nt: TGTGCCAGCAGCTTCCGGGACAGGAATACCGGGGAGCTGTTTTTT
abundance: .; len: 13; d_gene: .; v_gene: TRBV20-1; j_gene: TRBJ2-4; CDR3aa: CSASSGDGNIQYF; CDR3nt: TGCAGTGCTAGTTCGGGGGATGGAAACATTCAGTACTTC
abundance: .; len: 16; d_gene: .; v_gene: TRBV20-1; j_gene: TRBJ2-1; CDR3aa: CSARGKTREQYNEQFF; CDR3nt: TGCAGTGCTAGAGGGAAGACTAGGGAACAATACAATGAGCAGTTCTTC
abundance: .; len: 14; d_gene: TRBD1; v_gene: TRBV20-1; j_gene: TRBJ2-1; CDR3aa: CSAVRDSYNVEQFF; CDR3nt: TGCAGTGCTGTCCGGGACAGCTATAATGTTGAGCAGTTCTTC
abundance: .; len: 15; d_gene: .; v_gene: TRBV7-2; j_gene: TRBJ2-3; CDR3aa: CASSLFQGRTDTQYF; CDR3nt: TGTGCCAGCAGCTTATTTCAGGGTCGAACAGATACGCAGTATTTT
abundance: .; len: 16; d_gene: .; v_gene: TRBV20-1; j_gene: TRBJ2-3; CDR3aa: CSARDPGPGGHRYAYF; CDR3nt: TGCAGTGCTAGAGACCCCGGGCCCGGTGGCCACAGATACGCGTATTTT
abundance: few; len: 13; d_gene: TRBD1; v_gene: TRBV29-1; j_gene: TRBJ2-7; CDR3aa: CSVGGTGGFEQYF; CDR3nt: TGCAGCGTTGGGGGGACAGGGGGCTTCGAGCAGTACTTC
abundance: .; len: 13; d_gene: .; v_gene: TRBV29-1; j_gene: TRBJ1-2; CDR3aa: CSVETPANYGYTF; CDR3nt: TGCAGCGTTGAGACACCCGCTAACTATGGCTACACCTTC
abundance: .; len: 11; d_gene: .; v_gene: TRBV29-1; j_gene: TRBJ2-3; CDR3aa: CSAMSSGYAYF; CDR3nt: TGCAGCGCCATGAGCTCCGGATACGCGTATTTT
abundance: .; len: 19; d_gene: TRBD1; v_gene: TRBV6-2/TRBV6-3; j_gene: TRBJ1-1; CDR3aa: CASSYPNPTTGEKNTEAFF; CDR3nt: TGTGCCAGCAGTTACCCCAACCCTACCACAGGGGAGAAGAACACTGAAGCTTTCTTT
abundance: few; len: 14; d_gene: TRBD1; v_gene: TRBV28; j_gene: TRBJ2-7; CDR3aa: CASSVPPGGYEQYF; CDR3nt: TGTGCCAGCAGCGTTCCTCCAGGGGGCTACGAGCAGTACTTC
abundance: .; len: 16; d_gene: TRBD2; v_gene: TRBV29-1; j_gene: TRBJ2-7; CDR3aa: CSVEEGGSGTSYEQYF; CDR3nt: TGCAGCGTTGAAGAAGGAGGTAGCGGGACAAGCTACGAGCAGTACTTC
abundance: .; len: 15; d_gene: .; v_gene: TRBV20-1; j_gene: TRBJ2-3; CDR3aa: CSARDQLEYGDTQYF; CDR3nt: TGCAGTGCTAGAGATCAACTAGAGTACGGAGATACGCAGTATTTT
abundance: .; len: 13; d_gene: .; v_gene: TRBV12-3/TRBV12-4; j_gene: TRBJ2-3; CDR3aa: CVSSPREHRYAYF; CDR3nt: TGTGTCAGCAGCCCCCGGGAGCACAGATACGCGTATTTT
abundance: few; len: 16; d_gene: TRBD1; v_gene: TRBV12-3/TRBV12-4; j_gene: TRBJ2-7; CDR3aa: CASSFRRLGQGPEQYF; CDR3nt: TGTGCCAGCAGTTTTAGGAGATTGGGACAGGGGCCCGAGCAGTACTTC
abundance: .; len: 13; d_gene: .; v_gene: TRBV20-1; j_gene: TRBJ2-7; CDR3aa: CSARTGAVNEQYF; CDR3nt: TGCAGTGCTAGGACCGGAGCAGTTAACGAGCAGTACTTC
abundance: .; len: 14; d_gene: TRBD1; v_gene: TRBV6-5; j_gene: TRBJ1-2; CDR3aa: CASSRIGTGYGYTF; CDR3nt: TGTGCCAGCAGTCGGATAGGGACAGGCTATGGCTACACCTTC
abundance: .; len: 14; d_gene: TRBD2; v_gene: TRBV20-1; j_gene: TRBJ2-1; CDR3aa: CSAKVAGGGNEQFF; CDR3nt: TGCAGTGCTAAGGTAGCGGGGGGAGGTAATGAGCAGTTCTTC
abundance: .; len: 17; d_gene: .; v_gene: TRBV3-1; j_gene: TRBJ2-3; CDR3aa: CASSWTRGNLNRNTQYF; CDR3nt: TGTGCCAGCAGCTGGACACGGGGCAACTTGAACCGGAATACGCAGTATTTT
abundance: few; len: 13; d_gene: .; v_gene: TRBV20-1; j_gene: TRBJ2-7; CDR3aa: CSAPGGGGYEQYF; CDR3nt: TGCAGTGCTCCTGGGGGGGGCGGCTACGAGCAGTACTTC
abundance: few; len: 15; d_gene: .; v_gene: TRBV14; j_gene: TRBJ2-7; CDR3aa: CASSQVFRVPYEQYF; CDR3nt: TGTGCCAGCAGCCAAGTTTTCCGGGTCCCCTACGAGCAGTACTTC
abundance: .; len: 15; d_gene: .; v_gene: TRBV7-9; j_gene: TRBJ2-3; CDR3aa: CASSLKDSPADTQYF; CDR3nt: TGTGCCAGCAGCTTAAAGGATTCACCCGCAGATACGCAGTATTTT
abundance: .; len: 14; d_gene: TRBD1; v_gene: TRBV20-1; j_gene: TRBJ1-2; CDR3aa: CSANPRDRGLGYTF; CDR3nt: TGCAGTGCTAACCCCCGGGACAGGGGGCTTGGCTACACCTTC
abundance: .; len: 11; d_gene: .; v_gene: TRBV29-1; j_gene: TRBJ1-2; CDR3aa: CSGGDDYGYTF; CDR3nt: TGCAGCGGAGGGGACGACTATGGCTACACCTTC
abundance: .; len: 17; d_gene: TRBD2; v_gene: TRBV19; j_gene: TRBJ2-1; CDR3aa: CASSPTSGSSSYNEQFF; CDR3nt: TGTGCCAGTAGTCCGACTAGCGGGAGCTCGTCCTACAATGAGCAGTTCTTC
abundance: few; len: 15; d_gene: .; v_gene: TRBV20-1; j_gene: TRBJ2-7; CDR3aa: CSARDPARSSYEQYF; CDR3nt: TGCAGTGCTAGAGATCCGGCGCGCAGCTCCTACGAGCAGTACTTC
abundance: .; len: 16; d_gene: .; v_gene: TRBV15; j_gene: TRBJ1-1; CDR3aa: CATSRDYAGGKTEAFF; CDR3nt: TGTGCCACCAGCAGGGACTACGCGGGGGGAAAGACTGAAGCTTTCTTT
abundance: .; len: 16; d_gene: .; v_gene: TRBV24-1; j_gene: TRBJ2-3; CDR3aa: CATSDRPGPWGDTQYF; CDR3nt: TGTGCCACCAGTGATCGCCCGGGACCCTGGGGAGATACGCAGTATTTT
abundance: .; len: 13; d_gene: .; v_gene: TRBV18; j_gene: TRBJ2-5; CDR3aa: CASSPEPAETQYF; CDR3nt: TGTGCCAGCTCACCAGAGCCGGCAGAGACCCAGTACTTC
abundance: few; len: 13; d_gene: .; v_gene: TRBV29-1; j_gene: TRBJ2-5; CDR3aa: CSFLATGQETQYF; CDR3nt: TGCAGCTTTCTTGCGACAGGCCAAGAGACCCAGTACTTC
abundance: .; len: 15; d_gene: .; v_gene: TRBV12-3/TRBV12-4; j_gene: TRBJ1-5; CDR3aa: CASSLAGTKYQPQHF; CDR3nt: TGTGCCAGCAGTTTAGCGGGGACAAAATATCAGCCCCAGCATTTT
abundance: .; len: 12; d_gene: .; v_gene: TRBV28; j_gene: TRBJ2-7; CDR3aa: CASRPQGLEQYF; CDR3nt: TGTGCCAGCAGGCCTCAGGGGCTCGAGCAGTACTTC
abundance: .; len: 14; d_gene: .; v_gene: TRBV4-1; j_gene: TRBJ1-5; CDR3aa: CASSPRVGNQPQHF; CDR3nt: TGCGCCAGCAGCCCAAGAGTAGGCAATCAGCCCCAGCATTTT
abundance: few; len: 14; d_gene: .; v_gene: TRBV27; j_gene: TRBJ1-6; CDR3aa: CASSPPRRASPLHF; CDR3nt: TGTGCCAGCAGTCCTCCCCGCAGGGCTTCACCCCTCCACTTT
abundance: few; len: 19; d_gene: TRBD2; v_gene: TRBV4-1; j_gene: TRBJ2-2; CDR3aa: CASSQGGLAGKLNTGELFF; CDR3nt: TGCGCCAGCAGCCAAGGGGGCCTAGCGGGAAAACTTAACACCGGGGAGCTGTTTTTT
abundance: .; len: 15; d_gene: .; v_gene: TRBV29-1; j_gene: TRBJ2-1; CDR3aa: CSVEGVVRSYNEQFF; CDR3nt: TGCAGCGTTGAGGGGGTTGTTAGGTCCTACAATGAGCAGTTCTTC